A selection of T cell receptor beta chains follows, all from one sample in a study of blood T cell repertoires in COVID-19. Some clones are missing from TCRdb's copy, which holds only in-frame ones; the method was immunoSEQ multiplex PCR. This repertoire shows around 300,000 clones, around 90% found once; its top ten account for 0.94%. The source material was peripheral blood. These receptors were taken from a woman in her 40s who had recovered from COVID-19. Each CDR3 is given with its conserved first and last residue. The D gene is left open where the match is weak. The size field is filled for only some rows; it gives once, few, many or a size class.

V: TRBV30; D: -; size: -; J: TRBJ2-7; CDR3: CAWTIPGRASHEQYF; DNA: TGTGCCTGGACCATCCCGGGGAGAGCTTCCCACGAGCAGTACTTC
V: TRBV24-1; D: TRBD2; size: -; J: TRBJ2-5; CDR3: CATSDFAGVGGTQYF; DNA: TGTGCCACCAGTGATTTCGCGGGGGTCGGCGGGACCCAGTACTTC
V: TRBV21-1; D: -; size: -; J: TRBJ1-2; CDR3: CASSKPDSPRGYGYTF; DNA: TGTGCCAGCAGCAAACCCGACAGCCCACGTGGCTATGGCTACACCTTC
V: TRBV6-5; D: TRBD1; size: -; J: TRBJ1-3; CDR3: CASRQGAEGNTIYF; DNA: TGTGCCAGTAGGCAGGGGGCAGAAGGAAACACCATATATTTT
V: TRBV18; D: TRBD1; size: -; J: TRBJ1-1; CDR3: CASSPGTGETEAFF; DNA: TGTGCCAGCTCTCCCGGGACAGGGGAAACTGAAGCTTTCTTT
V: TRBV28; D: TRBD1; size: -; J: TRBJ2-5; CDR3: CASSPLGTAQETQYF; DNA: TGTGCCAGCAGCCCACTGGGGACAGCTCAAGAGACCCAGTACTTC
V: TRBV4-1; D: TRBD2; size: few; J: TRBJ2-7; CDR3: CASSQEAGLAGAEQYF; DNA: TGCGCCAGCAGCCAAGAAGCGGGACTAGCGGGAGCCGAGCAGTACTTC
V: TRBV28; D: TRBD1; size: -; J: TRBJ1-4; CDR3: CASRDRVNEKLFF; DNA: TGTGCCAGCAGGGACAGGGTAAATGAAAAACTGTTTTTT
V: TRBV19; D: -; size: -; J: TRBJ1-4; CDR3: CASSLDSFNEKLFF; DNA: TGTGCCAGTAGCCTGGACAGCTTTAATGAAAAACTGTTTTTT
V: TRBV27; D: TRBD2; size: -; J: TRBJ2-7; CDR3: CASSSGTSGRGQYF; DNA: TGTGCCAGCAGTTCCGGGACTAGCGGGAGAGGACAGTACTTC
V: TRBV21-1; D: -; size: -; J: TRBJ2-7; CDR3: CASSHSDCSYEQYF; DNA: TGTGCCAGCAGCCATAGCGACTGTTCCTACGAGCAGTACTTC
V: TRBV15; D: -; size: -; J: TRBJ2-3; CDR3: CATSRVRELTDTQYF; DNA: TGTGCCACCAGCAGAGTACGGGAGCTCACAGATACGCAGTATTTT
V: TRBV6-5; D: TRBD2; size: -; J: TRBJ2-3; CDR3: CASSNIAGGDTQYF; DNA: TGTGCCAGCAGCAATATAGCGGGAGGAGATACGCAGTATTTT
V: TRBV11-3; D: TRBD2; size: -; J: TRBJ2-1; CDR3: CASSQGTSGSSDSYNEQFF; DNA: TGTGCCAGCAGCCAAGGGACTAGCGGGAGTTCGGACTCCTACAATGAGCAGTTCTTC
V: TRBV7-3; D: TRBD1; size: -; J: TRBJ2-1; CDR3: CASSPSGTGSNEQFF; DNA: TGTGCCAGCAGCCCCTCCGGGACAGGGTCCAATGAGCAGTTCTTC
V: TRBV3-1/TRBV3-2; D: TRBD1; size: -; J: TRBJ2-7; CDR3: CASSQDTGAYYEQYF; DNA: TGTGCCAGCAGCCAAGACACAGGGGCTTATTACGAGCAGTACTTC
V: TRBV9; D: TRBD2; size: -; J: TRBJ2-3; CDR3: CASSVGTSAGTDTQYF; DNA: TGTGCCAGCAGCGTCGGGACTAGCGCGGGGACGGATACGCAGTATTTT
V: TRBV3-1/TRBV3-2; D: TRBD1; size: -; J: TRBJ1-5; CDR3: CASSRTGASNQPQHF; DNA: TGTGCCAGCAGCCGTACAGGGGCGAGCAATCAGCCCCAGCATTTT
V: TRBV7-3; D: -; size: -; J: TRBJ2-7; CDR3: CASSLGGGNYEQYF; DNA: TGTGCCAGCAGCTTGGGTGGGGGGAACTACGAGCAGTACTTC
V: TRBV6-5; D: -; size: -; J: TRBJ2-7; CDR3: CASSKRASDEQYF; DNA: TGTGCCAGCAGCAAGAGGGCTAGCGACGAGCAGTACTTC
V: TRBV27; D: -; size: -; J: TRBJ2-7; CDR3: CASSLRGSYEQYF; DNA: TGTGCCAGCAGCCTAAGGGGCTCCTACGAGCAGTACTTC
V: TRBV2; D: TRBD2; size: -; J: TRBJ2-1; CDR3: CASRAGTSGYNEQFF; DNA: TGTGCCAGCAGAGCCGGGACTAGCGGATACAATGAGCAGTTCTTC
V: TRBV4-2; D: TRBD2; size: once; J: TRBJ2-7; CDR3: CASSQGEREGLEQYF; DNA: TGTGCCAGCAGCCAAGGGGAGCGGGAGGGCCTCGAGCAGTACTTC
V: TRBV21-1; D: -; size: -; J: TRBJ2-7; CDR3: CASSNAWTSARNEQYF; DNA: TGTGCCAGCAGCAACGCCTGGACTAGCGCTAGGAACGAGCAGTACTTC
V: TRBV7-8; D: TRBD1; size: few; J: TRBJ1-3; CDR3: CASSFGRTGRSGNTIYF; DNA: TGTGCCAGCAGCTTCGGAAGGACAGGTCGCTCTGGAAACACCATATATTTT
V: TRBV24-1; D: -; size: once; J: TRBJ2-1; CDR3: CATSVATRDSQAWGEQFF; DNA: TGTGCCACCAGTGTTGCAACCCGGGACTCCCAAGCCTGGGGTGAGCAGTTCTTC
V: TRBV10-3; D: TRBD2; size: -; J: TRBJ2-7; CDR3: CAIKGSGGLEYEQYF; DNA: TGTGCCATCAAAGGAAGCGGGGGGTTAGAGTACGAGCAGTACTTC
V: TRBV7-2; D: TRBD2; size: -; J: TRBJ2-7; CDR3: CASSSRTSGSYEQYF; DNA: TGTGCCAGCAGCTCCCGGACTAGCGGCTCCTACGAGCAGTACTTC
V: TRBV7-6; D: -; size: -; J: TRBJ1-4; CDR3: CASSAQMANRAEGEKLFF; DNA: TGTGCCAGCAGCGCTCAGATGGCTAACAGGGCCGAAGGAGAAAAACTGTTTTTT
V: TRBV6-5; D: -; size: -; J: TRBJ2-5; CDR3: CASFQQETQYF; DNA: TGTGCCAGCTTCCAGCAAGAGACCCAGTACTTC
V: TRBV19; D: TRBD1; size: -; J: TRBJ2-1; CDR3: CASSIGQGFNEQFF; DNA: TGTGCCAGTAGTATAGGACAGGGGTTTAATGAGCAGTTCTTC
V: TRBV18; D: TRBD2; size: -; J: TRBJ2-2; CDR3: CASSLGTSGNTGELFF; DNA: TGTGCCAGCTCACTCGGGACTAGCGGCAACACCGGGGAGCTGTTTTTT
V: TRBV2; D: TRBD1; size: -; J: TRBJ1-5; CDR3: CASSAWTGAYNQPQHF; DNA: TGTGCCAGCAGTGCCTGGACAGGGGCCTACAATCAGCCCCAGCATTTT
V: TRBV28; D: TRBD1; size: few; J: TRBJ2-7; CDR3: CASSLFTGGRGEQYF; DNA: TGTGCCAGCAGTTTATTTACAGGGGGCCGCGGTGAGCAGTACTTC